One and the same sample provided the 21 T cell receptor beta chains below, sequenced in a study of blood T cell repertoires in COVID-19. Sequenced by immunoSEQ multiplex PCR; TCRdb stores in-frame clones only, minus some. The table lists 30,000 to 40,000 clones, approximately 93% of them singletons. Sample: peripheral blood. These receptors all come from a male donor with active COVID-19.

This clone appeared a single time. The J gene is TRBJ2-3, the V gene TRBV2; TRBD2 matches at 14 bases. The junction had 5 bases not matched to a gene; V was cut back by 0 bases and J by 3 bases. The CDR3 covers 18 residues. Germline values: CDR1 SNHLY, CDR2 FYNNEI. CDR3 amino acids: CASSEATSGGAVTDTQYF. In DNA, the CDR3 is TGTGCCAGCAGTGAAGCGACTAGCGGGGGGGCTGTAACAGATACGCAGTATTTT.

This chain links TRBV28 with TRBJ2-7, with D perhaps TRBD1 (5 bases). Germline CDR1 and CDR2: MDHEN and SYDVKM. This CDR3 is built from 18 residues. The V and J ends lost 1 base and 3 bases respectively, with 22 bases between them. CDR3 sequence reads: CASSLFPPLQGMNYEQYF. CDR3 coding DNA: TGTGCCAGCAGTTTATTCCCCCCACTCCAGGGCATGAACTACGAGCAGTACTTC.

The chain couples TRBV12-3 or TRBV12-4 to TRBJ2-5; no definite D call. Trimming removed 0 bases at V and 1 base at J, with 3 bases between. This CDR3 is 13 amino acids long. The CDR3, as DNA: TGTGCCAGCAGTTTAGCCAGCCAAGAGACCCAGTACTTC. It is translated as CASSLASQETQYF.

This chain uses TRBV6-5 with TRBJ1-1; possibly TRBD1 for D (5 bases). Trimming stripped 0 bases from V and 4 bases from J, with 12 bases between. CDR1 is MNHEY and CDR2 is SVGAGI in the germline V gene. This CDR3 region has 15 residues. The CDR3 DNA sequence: TGTGCCAGCAGTTACTCTGCCAGGGCTAGCACTGAAGCTTTCTTT. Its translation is CASSYSARASTEAFF.

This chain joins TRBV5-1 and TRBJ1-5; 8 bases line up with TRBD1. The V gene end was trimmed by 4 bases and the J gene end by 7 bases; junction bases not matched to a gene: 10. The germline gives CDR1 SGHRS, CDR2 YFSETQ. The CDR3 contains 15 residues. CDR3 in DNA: TGCGCCAGCAGCATAGGGACAGGTGGCGGGCAGCCCCAGCATTTT. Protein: CASSIGTGGGQPQHF.

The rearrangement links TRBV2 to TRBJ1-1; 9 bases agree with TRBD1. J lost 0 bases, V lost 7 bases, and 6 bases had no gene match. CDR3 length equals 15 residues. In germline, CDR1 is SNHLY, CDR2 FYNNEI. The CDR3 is CASIRGQGMNTEAFF. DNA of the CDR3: TGTGCCAGCATCAGAGGACAGGGGATGAACACTGAAGCTTTCTTT.

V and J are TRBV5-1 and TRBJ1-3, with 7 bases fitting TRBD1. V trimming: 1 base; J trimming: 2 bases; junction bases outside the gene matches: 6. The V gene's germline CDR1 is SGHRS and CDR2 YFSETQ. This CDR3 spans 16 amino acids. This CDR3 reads CASSLQGGSTGNTIYF. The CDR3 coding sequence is TGCGCCAGCAGCTTGCAGGGGGGTAGTACTGGAAACACCATATATTTT.

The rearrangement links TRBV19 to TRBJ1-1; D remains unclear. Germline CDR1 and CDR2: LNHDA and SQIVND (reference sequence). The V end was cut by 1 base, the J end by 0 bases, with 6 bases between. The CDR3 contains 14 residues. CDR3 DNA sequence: TGTGCCAGTAGTATAGCACATATGAACACTGAAGCTTTCTTT. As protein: CASSIAHMNTEAFF.

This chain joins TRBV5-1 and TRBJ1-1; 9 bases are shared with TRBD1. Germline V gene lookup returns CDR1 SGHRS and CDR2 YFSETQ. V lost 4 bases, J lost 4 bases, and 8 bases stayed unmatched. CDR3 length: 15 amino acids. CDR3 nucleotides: TGCGCCAGCAGCATAGAGACAGGGGGTATCACTGAAGCTTTCTTT. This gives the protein CASSIETGGITEAFF.

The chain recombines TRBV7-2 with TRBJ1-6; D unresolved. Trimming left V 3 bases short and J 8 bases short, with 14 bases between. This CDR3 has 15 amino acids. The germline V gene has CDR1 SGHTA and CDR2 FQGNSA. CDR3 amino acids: CASSFPGRVDSPLHF. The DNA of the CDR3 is TGTGCCAGCAGCTTCCCCGGGAGGGTTGATTCACCCCTCCACTTT.

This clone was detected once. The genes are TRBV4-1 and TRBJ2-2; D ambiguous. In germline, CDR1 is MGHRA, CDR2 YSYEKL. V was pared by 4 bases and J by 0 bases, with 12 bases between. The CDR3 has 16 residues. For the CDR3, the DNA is TGCGCCAGCAGCCCTTCCCAGACAACGAACACCGGGGAGCTGTTTTTT. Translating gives CASSPSQTTNTGELFF.

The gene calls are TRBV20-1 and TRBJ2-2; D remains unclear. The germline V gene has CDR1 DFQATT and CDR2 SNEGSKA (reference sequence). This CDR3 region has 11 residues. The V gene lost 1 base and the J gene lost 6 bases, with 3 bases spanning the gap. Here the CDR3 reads CSARASGELFF. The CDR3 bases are TGCAGTGCTAGAGCGTCCGGGGAGCTGTTTTTT.

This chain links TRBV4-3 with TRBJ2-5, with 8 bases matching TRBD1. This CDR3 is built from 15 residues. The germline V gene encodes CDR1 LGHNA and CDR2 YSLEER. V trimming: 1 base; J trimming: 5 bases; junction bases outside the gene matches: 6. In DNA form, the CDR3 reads TGCGCCAGCAGCCAAGGGACAGGGCGGTTGGAGACCCAGTACTTC. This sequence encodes CASSQGTGRLETQYF.

CDR3 in amino acids: CASSQAVRGAQETQYF. CDR3 bases: TGCGCCAGCAGCCAAGCCGTGCGGGGAGCCCAAGAGACCCAGTACTTC. The chain employs TRBV4-1 and TRBJ2-5, with D maybe TRBD2 (6 bases). The CDR3 loop spans 16 amino acids. Trimming took 1 base from V and 1 from J, leaving 13 bases between them. Germline lookup yields CDR1 MGHRA and CDR2 YSYEKL.

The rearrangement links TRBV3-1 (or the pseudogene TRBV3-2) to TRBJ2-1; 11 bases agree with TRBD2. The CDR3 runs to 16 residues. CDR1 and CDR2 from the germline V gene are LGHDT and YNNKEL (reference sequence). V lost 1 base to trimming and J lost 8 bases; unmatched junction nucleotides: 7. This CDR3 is CASSQGLAGGLDEQFF. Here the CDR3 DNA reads TGTGCCAGCAGCCAAGGTTTAGCGGGGGGGCTCGATGAGCAGTTCTTC.

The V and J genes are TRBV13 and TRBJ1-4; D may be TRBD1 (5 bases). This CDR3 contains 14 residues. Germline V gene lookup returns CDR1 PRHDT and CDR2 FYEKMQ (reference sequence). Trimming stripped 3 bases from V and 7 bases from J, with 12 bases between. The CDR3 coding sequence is TGTGCCAGCAGCTTTCCAGGGTCCATTGAAAAACTGTTTTTT. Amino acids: CASSFPGSIEKLFF.

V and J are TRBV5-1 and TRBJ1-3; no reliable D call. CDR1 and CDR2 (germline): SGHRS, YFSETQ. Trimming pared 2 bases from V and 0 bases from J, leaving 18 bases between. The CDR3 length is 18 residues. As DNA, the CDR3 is TGCGCCAGCAGCTTTTCGGGTTGGACTCCGTTCTCTGGAAACACCATATATTTT. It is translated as CASSFSGWTPFSGNTIYF.

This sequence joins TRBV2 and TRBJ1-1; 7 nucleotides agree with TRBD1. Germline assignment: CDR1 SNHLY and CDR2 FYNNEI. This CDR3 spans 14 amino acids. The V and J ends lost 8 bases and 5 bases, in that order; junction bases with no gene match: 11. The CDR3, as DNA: TGTGCCAGCTCTCGACAGGGTGGTGAAACTGAAGCTTTCTTT. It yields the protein CASSRQGGETEAFF.

The CDR3 sequence is CASSPTPRGGTEAFF. Written as DNA, the CDR3 is TGTGCCAGCTCACCCACACCGCGGGGCGGAACTGAAGCTTTCTTT. The rearrangement uses TRBV18 and TRBJ1-1, with D tentatively TRBD1 (5 bases). There are 15 residues in the CDR3. Trimming took off 3 bases at V and 5 bases at J, with 16 bases between the two ends. Germline V gives CDR1 KGHSH, CDR2 LQKENI.

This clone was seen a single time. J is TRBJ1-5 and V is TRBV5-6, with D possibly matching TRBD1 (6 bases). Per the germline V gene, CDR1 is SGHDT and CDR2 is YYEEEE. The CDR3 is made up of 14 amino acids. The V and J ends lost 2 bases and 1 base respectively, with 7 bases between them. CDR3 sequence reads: CASSLGQSNQPQHF. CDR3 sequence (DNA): TGTGCCAGCAGCTTAGGACAGAGCAATCAGCCCCAGCATTTT.

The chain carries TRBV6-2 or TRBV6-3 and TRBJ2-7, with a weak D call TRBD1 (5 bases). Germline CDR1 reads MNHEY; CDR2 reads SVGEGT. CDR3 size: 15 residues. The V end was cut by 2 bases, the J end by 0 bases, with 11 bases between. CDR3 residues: CASSYRGSLSYEQYF. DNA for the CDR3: TGTGCCAGCAGTTACAGGGGTTCCCTCTCCTACGAGCAGTACTTC.